This TCR beta chain was sequenced during a study of glioma-infiltrating T cells. Notes on the study in general: Tissue-blood divergence was below expectation in non-neoplastic patients, above in gliomas.

Using RNA template, CDR3s of TCR alpha and beta were amplified with iRepertoire arm-PCR. Using its own MiXCR run on the multiplex PCR reads, TCRdb lists one record per CDR3 protein. The sample holds 150,000 to 200,000 distinct CDR3 sequences, 30% to 40% seen once. This clonotype was detected a few times. What it recognizes is unknown. V shed 3 bases, J shed 4 bases, and the junction held 6 bases outside the gene matches. Looked up from germline, CDR1 is LNHDA and CDR2 is SQIVND (reference sequence). This CDR3 spans 17 amino acids. The source is a human donor with low-grade glioma or glioblastoma, undergoing nonglioma brain surgery, or in good health (not recorded which). What was sequenced was glioma tissue, nonneoplastic brain tissue, or PBMCs (not recorded which). This sequence joins TRBV19 and TRBJ2-1, with 13 bases lining up with TRBD2. CDR3 nucleotide sequence: TGTGCCAGTAGTATTGGGACTAGCGGGGCCCGGTACAATGAGCAGTTCTTC. Protein product: CASSIGTSGARYNEQFF. Full variable domain (remainder filled in from reference TRBV19 and TRBJ2-1): DGGITQSPKYLFRKEGQNVTLSCEQNLNHDAMYWYRQDPGQGLRLIYYSQIVNDFQKGDIAEGYSVSREKKESFPLTVTSAQKNPTAFYLCASSIGTSGARYNEQFFGPGTRLTVL.